This T cell receptor beta chain was found in a study of cytomegalovirus exposure and HLA in healthy donors. Only a few counts were recorded for this clone. Germline assignment: CDR1 MNHEY and CDR2 SMNVEV (reference sequence). Trimming shortened V by 0 bases and J by 3 bases, and 6 bases separated the two germline ends. This CDR3 has 13 amino acids. The study ran its PCR with 60 Vbeta and 13 Jbeta primers. TCRdb's copy holds only in-frame clones and misses some; the assay was immunoSEQ multiplex PCR. The table shows about 120,000 clones, with 9.5% occurring only once. This chain uses TRBV27 with TRBJ2-7; D not resolved. The sequenced material came from PBMCs. This receptor was obtained from a man under 40 in good health and CMV-seronegative. CDR3 region: CASSLSFSYEQYF. The CDR3 nucleotides are TGTGCCAGCAGTTTATCGTTCAGCTACGAGCAGTACTTC.